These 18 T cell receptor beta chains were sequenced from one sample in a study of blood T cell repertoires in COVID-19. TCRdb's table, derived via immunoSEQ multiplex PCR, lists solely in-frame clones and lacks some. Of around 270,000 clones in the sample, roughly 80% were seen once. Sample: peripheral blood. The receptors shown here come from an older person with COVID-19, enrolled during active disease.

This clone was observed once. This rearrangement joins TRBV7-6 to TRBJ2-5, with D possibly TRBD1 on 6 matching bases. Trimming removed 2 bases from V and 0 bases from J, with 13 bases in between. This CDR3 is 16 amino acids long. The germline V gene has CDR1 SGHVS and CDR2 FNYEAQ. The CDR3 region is CASSLSLGGDQETQYF. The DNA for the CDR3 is TGTGCCAGCAGCTTATCCCTAGGGGGAGACCAAGAGACCCAGTACTTC. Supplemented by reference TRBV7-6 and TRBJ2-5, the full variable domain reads GAGVSQSPRYKVTKRGQDVALRCDPISGHVSLYWYRQALGQGPEFLTYFNYEAQQDKSGLPNDRFSAERPEGSISTLTIQRTEQRDSAMYRCASSLSLGGDQETQYFGPGTRLLVL.

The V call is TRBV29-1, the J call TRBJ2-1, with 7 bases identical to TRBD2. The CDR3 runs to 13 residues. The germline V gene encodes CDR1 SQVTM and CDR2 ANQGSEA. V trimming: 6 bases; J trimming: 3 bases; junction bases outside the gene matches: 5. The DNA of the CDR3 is TGCAGCGTCTCAGCGGGGCGCTACAATGAGCAGTTCTTC. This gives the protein CSVSAGRYNEQFF.

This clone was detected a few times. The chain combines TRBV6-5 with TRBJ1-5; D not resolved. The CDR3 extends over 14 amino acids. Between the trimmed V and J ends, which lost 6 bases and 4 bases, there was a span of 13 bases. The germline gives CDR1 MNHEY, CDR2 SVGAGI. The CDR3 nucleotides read TGTGCCAGCAGGTATACCTCAGGAAATCAGCCCCAGCATTTT. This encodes CASRYTSGNQPQHF.

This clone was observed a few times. The CDR3 DNA is TGTGCCAGCAGCCGAGAGATGGCGGTTTCACCCCTCCACTTT. Translating gives CASSREMAVSPLHF. The V call is TRBV5-4, the J call TRBJ1-6; D unresolved. This CDR3 has 14 residues. Trimming removed 4 bases from V and 9 bases from J, with 14 bases in between. Germline V gives CDR1 SGHNT, CDR2 YYREEE (reference sequence).

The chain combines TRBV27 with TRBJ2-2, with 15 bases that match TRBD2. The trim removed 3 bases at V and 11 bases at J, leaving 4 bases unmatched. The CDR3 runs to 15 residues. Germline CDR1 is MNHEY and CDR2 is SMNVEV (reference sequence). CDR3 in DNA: TGTGCCAGCAGTTTCGGACTAGCGGGGGGGCGTGAGCTGTTTTTT. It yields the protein CASSFGLAGGRELFF.

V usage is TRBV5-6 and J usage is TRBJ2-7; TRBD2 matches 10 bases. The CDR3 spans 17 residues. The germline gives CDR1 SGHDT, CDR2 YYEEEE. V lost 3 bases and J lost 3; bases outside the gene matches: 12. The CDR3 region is CASSSVRASGSSYEQYF. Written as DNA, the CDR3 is TGTGCCAGCAGCTCCGTCCGAGCTAGCGGGAGCAGCTACGAGCAGTACTTC. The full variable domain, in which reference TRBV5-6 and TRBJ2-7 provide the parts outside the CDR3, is DAGVTQSPTHLIKTRGQQVTLRCSPKSGHDTVSWYQQALGQGPQFIFQYYEEEERQRGNFPDRFSGHQFPNYSSELNVNALLLGDSALYLCASSSVRASGSSYEQYFGPGTRLTVT.

CDR3 bases: TGTGCCAGCAGTGAAAGAGGGTTCCAAGGAGAAAAACTGTTTTTT. Protein: CASSERGFQGEKLFF. This chain links TRBV6-1 with TRBJ1-4; D is ambiguous. The CDR3 sequence is 15 residues long. With 2 bases removed from V and 8 bases from J, the gap between germline ends came to 15 bases. Germline CDR1 reads MNHNS; CDR2 reads SASEGT.

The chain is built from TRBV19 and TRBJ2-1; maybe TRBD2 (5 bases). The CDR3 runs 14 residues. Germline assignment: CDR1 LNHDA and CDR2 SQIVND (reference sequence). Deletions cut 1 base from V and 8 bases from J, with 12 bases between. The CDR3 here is CASSIVDGGYEQFF. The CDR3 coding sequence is TGTGCCAGTAGTATAGTCGATGGAGGTTATGAGCAGTTCTTC.

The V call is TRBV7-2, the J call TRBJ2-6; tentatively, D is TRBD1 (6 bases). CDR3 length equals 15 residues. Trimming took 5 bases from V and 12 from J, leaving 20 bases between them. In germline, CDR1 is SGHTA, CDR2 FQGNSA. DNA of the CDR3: TGTGCCAGCAGCCCCCTCGAAAGGGGGTATGCCGTCCTGACTTTC. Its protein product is CASSPLERGYAVLTF.

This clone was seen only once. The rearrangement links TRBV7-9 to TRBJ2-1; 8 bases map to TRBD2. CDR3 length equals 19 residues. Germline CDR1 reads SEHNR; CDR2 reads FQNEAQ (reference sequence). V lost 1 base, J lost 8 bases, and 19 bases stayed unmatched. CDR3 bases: TGTGCCAGCAGCTTAGGAGGGGCTAGCGGGCTCCACATCAGAGATGAGCAGTTCTTC. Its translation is CASSLGGASGLHIRDEQFF.

The CDR3 DNA reads TGCACCAGCAGCCAAGATCGCAACAGGGGAAGCAATCAGCCCCAGCATTTT. This gives the protein CTSSQDRNRGSNQPQHF. This chain uses TRBV1 with TRBJ1-5; the table's D call, TRBD1, was not checked against the DNA. TRBV1 is described as a pseudogene. The CDR3 length is 17 residues.

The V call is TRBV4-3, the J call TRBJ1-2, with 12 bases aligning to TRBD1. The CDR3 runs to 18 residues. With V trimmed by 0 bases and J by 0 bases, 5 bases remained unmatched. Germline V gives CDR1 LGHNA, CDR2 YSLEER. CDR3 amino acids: CASSQDPGQGAANYGYTF. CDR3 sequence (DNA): TGCGCCAGCAGCCAAGACCCGGGACAGGGGGCGGCTAACTATGGCTACACCTTC.

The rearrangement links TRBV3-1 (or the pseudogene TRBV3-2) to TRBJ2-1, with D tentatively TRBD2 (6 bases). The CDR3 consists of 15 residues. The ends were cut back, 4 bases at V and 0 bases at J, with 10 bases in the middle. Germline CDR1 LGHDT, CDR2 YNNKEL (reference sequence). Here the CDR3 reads CASSRATSSYNEQFF. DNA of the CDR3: TGTGCCAGCAGCCGAGCGACTAGCTCCTACAATGAGCAGTTCTTC.

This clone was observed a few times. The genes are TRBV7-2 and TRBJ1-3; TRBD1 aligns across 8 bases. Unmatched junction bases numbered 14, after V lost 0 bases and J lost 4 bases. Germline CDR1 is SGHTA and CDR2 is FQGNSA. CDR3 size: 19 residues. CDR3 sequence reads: CASSLAFGQGGSKGNTIYF. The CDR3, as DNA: TGTGCCAGCAGCTTAGCGTTCGGACAGGGTGGTAGTAAGGGAAACACCATATATTTT.

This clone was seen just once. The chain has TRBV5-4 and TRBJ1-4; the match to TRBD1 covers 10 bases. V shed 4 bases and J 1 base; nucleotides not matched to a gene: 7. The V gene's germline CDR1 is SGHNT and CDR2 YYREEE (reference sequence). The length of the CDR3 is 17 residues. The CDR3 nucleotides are TGTGCCAGCAGCCTACGGGACAGGGGACAAACTAATGAAAAACTGTTTTTT. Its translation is CASSLRDRGQTNEKLFF.

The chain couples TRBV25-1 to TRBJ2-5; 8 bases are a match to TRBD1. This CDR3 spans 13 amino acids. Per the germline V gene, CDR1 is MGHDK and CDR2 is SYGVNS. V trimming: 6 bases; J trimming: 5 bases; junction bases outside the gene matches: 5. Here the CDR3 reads CASSRTGLETQYF. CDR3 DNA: TGTGCCAGCAGCCGGACAGGGCTGGAGACCCAGTACTTC.

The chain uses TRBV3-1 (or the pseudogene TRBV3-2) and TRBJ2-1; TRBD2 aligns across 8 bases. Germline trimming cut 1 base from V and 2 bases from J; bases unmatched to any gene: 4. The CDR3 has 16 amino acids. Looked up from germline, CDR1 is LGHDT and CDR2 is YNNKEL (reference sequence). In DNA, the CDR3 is TGTGCCAGCAGCCAAGTCCTAGCGGGCACCTACAATGAGCAGTTCTTC. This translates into CASSQVLAGTYNEQFF.

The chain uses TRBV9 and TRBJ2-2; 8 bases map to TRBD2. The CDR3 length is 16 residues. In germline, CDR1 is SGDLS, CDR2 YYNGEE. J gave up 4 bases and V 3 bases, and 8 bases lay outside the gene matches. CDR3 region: CASSAYPGTSTGELFF. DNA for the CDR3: TGTGCCAGCAGCGCTTACCCCGGGACTAGCACCGGGGAGCTGTTTTTT.